One and the same sample provided the 4 T cell receptor beta chains below, sequenced in a study of identifying expanded T cells in peripheral blood. Here immunoSEQ multiplex PCR was the method, and the copy in TCRdb shows in-frame clones only, minus some. The sample lists some 77,000 clones; 88% were seen once. Sequencing was performed on blood. These receptors were obtained from a person between 18 and 70 years old in good health.

The genes are TRBV28 and TRBJ1-1, with a tentative D call TRBD1 (5 bases). The germline V gene has CDR1 MDHEN and CDR2 SYDVKM. V gave up 6 bases and J gave up 2 bases, with 10 bases separating them. The CDR3 contains 13 residues. Here the CDR3 DNA reads TGTGCCAGCAGCCGACAGATTAACACTGAAGCTTTCTTT. Translating it yields CASSRQINTEAFF.

The chain employs TRBV5-1 and TRBJ1-1; 9 nucleotides agree with TRBD1. J gave up 4 bases and V 5 bases, and 9 bases lay outside the gene matches. Germline V gene lookup returns CDR1 SGHRS and CDR2 YFSETQ. The CDR3 extends over 15 amino acids. This chain's CDR3 is CASRKTGGPGTEAFF. The CDR3, as DNA: TGCGCCAGCAGGAAGACAGGGGGGCCGGGCACTGAAGCTTTCTTT.

The sample holds one count of this clone. The chain carries TRBV5-4 and TRBJ2-1, with D perhaps TRBD1 (5 bases). The CDR3 runs 12 residues. Between the trimmed V and J ends, which lost 2 bases and 10 bases, there was a span of 10 bases. Germline CDR1 reads SGHNT; CDR2 reads YYREEE (reference sequence). The CDR3 coding sequence is TGTGCCAGCAGCTTAGGGGCCAGGGAGCAGTTCTTC. Translated: CASSLGAREQFF.

The CDR3 loop reads CASSHSSTDTQYF. The CDR3 DNA sequence: TGTGCCAGCAGCCACTCTAGCACAGATACGCAGTATTTT. V and J are TRBV25-1 and TRBJ2-3; D call uncertain. This CDR3 comprises 13 residues. CDR1 and CDR2 (germline): MGHDK, SYGVNS. Trimming removed 6 bases from V and 0 bases from J, with 7 bases in between.